The 12 T cell receptor beta chains reported below all come from one sample, sequenced in a study of PD-L1 blockade in urothelial cancer (dated by TCRdb to the late 2010s). Library preparation used the immunoSEQ multiplex PCR assay. The source is immuneACCESS, and TCRdb retained only in-frame sequences with V and J called. Part of the clones is not carried over; for the studies checked, unresolved V genes explain less than half of this, and the remainder is unexplained. The table for this sample lists more than 75,000 clones; around 84% of them were counted only once. The top ten constitute approximately 2% of the sample. The time point tag for this specimen amounts to: pretreatment peripheral blood. The input for sequencing was PBMCs, taken around atezolizumab (anti-PD-L1) treatment. Every receptor here comes from a man in his sixties with urothelial cancer.

This clone was counted once. V is TRBV30 and J is TRBJ1-1, with D hard to call. The CDR3 runs to 13 residues. V lost 4 bases and J 1 base, leaving 10 bases between the germline ends. CDR1 is GTSNPN and CDR2 is SVGIG in the germline V gene (reference sequence). The CDR3 loop is CAWNIRANTEAFF. The CDR3 nucleotides are TGTGCCTGGAATATTAGAGCGAACACTGAAGCTTTCTTT.

The chain recombines TRBV5-1 with TRBJ1-2; TRBD1 aligns across 10 bases. The germline V gene has CDR1 SGHRS and CDR2 YFSETQ. V was pared by 6 bases and J by 5 bases, with 13 bases of the junction left unmatched. CDR3 length: 16 amino acids. The CDR3 reads CASTIGRDRGGYGYTF. In DNA form, the CDR3 reads TGCGCCAGCACCATAGGCCGGGACAGGGGCGGGTATGGCTACACCTTC.

The V gene is TRBV19, the J gene TRBJ1-2; possible D gene TRBD1, 5 bases. V was cut by 6 bases and J by 4 bases, with 15 bases left in between. CDR1 LNHDA and CDR2 SQIVND come from the germline V gene (reference sequence). The CDR3 is 14 amino acids. CDR3 sequence (DNA): TGTGCCAGTAGCATGAGGGGCGGGAGCTATGGCTACACCTTC. Protein: CASSMRGGSYGYTF.

V gene TRBV5-1 combines with J gene TRBJ2-5; TRBD2 matches at 11 bases. This CDR3 region has 16 residues. Germline trimming cut 1 base from V and 1 base from J; bases unmatched to any gene: 3. Germline lookup yields CDR1 SGHRS and CDR2 YFSETQ. CDR3 DNA: TGCGCCAGCAGCTTGATCCTAGCGGGGGGCCAAGAGACCCAGTACTTC. This gives the protein CASSLILAGGQETQYF. Full variable domain (rest looked up from reference TRBV5-1 and TRBJ2-5): KAGVTQTPRYLIKTRGQQVTLSCSPISGHRSVSWYQQTPGQGLQFLFEYFSETQRNKGNFPGRFSGRQFSNSRSEMNVSTLELGDSALYLCASSLILAGGQETQYFGPGTRLLVL.

The CDR3 reads CASSPSQGIIYGYTF. Here the CDR3 DNA reads TGTGCCAGCTCACCTAGCCAGGGCATTATCTATGGCTACACCTTC. This chain connects TRBV18 to TRBJ1-2, with TRBD1 as a possible D gene (5 bases). Germline V gene data show CDR1 as KGHSH and CDR2 as LQKENI. V was pared by 3 bases and J by 4 bases, with 15 bases between. The CDR3 is 15 residues long.

The chain combines TRBV12-5 with TRBJ1-5; a possible D gene is TRBD1 (5 bases). The CDR3 consists of 19 residues. The germline V gene encodes CDR1 LGHNT and CDR2 FRNRAP. The V end lost 1 base, the J end lost 2 bases, and 21 bases lay between the germline ends. This chain's CDR3 is CASGLAQGYADRRNQPQHF. In nucleotides, the CDR3 is TGTGCTAGTGGTTTGGCCCAAGGGTACGCCGACAGACGCAATCAGCCCCAGCATTTT.

The rearrangement uses TRBV11-2 and TRBJ2-3; D is perhaps TRBD2 (6 bases). Trimming left V 4 bases short and J 3 bases short, with 14 bases between. This CDR3 region has 15 residues. Germline assignment: CDR1 SGHAT and CDR2 FQNNGV. CDR3 protein: CASSSTTRQTDTQYF. The CDR3 bases are TGTGCCAGCAGCTCAACGACTAGGCAAACAGATACGCAGTATTTT.

V and J are TRBV14 and TRBJ2-5, with TRBD2 matching 10 bases. Trimming cost V 9 bases and J 7 bases; bases outside gene matches: 8. The CDR3 has 13 residues. Germline V gene data show CDR1 as SGHDN and CDR2 as FVKESK. CDR3 amino acids: CASGLAVEGTQYF. The CDR3 DNA follows: TGTGCCAGTGGACTAGCGGTGGAAGGGACCCAGTACTTC.

Concerning this clone: Other DNA sequences in the sample encode the same CDR3. The gene calls are TRBV5-1 and TRBJ1-2; a weak D match, TRBD1 (6 bases). CDR1 is SGHRS and CDR2 is YFSETQ in the germline V gene. This CDR3 is built from 13 residues. V lost 4 bases, J lost 2 bases, and 9 bases lay in between. CDR3 nucleotide sequence: TGCGCCAGCAGCCCCGGACAGAACTATGGCTACACCTTC. Its protein product is CASSPGQNYGYTF.

The V and J genes are TRBV11-2 and TRBJ2-1, with 9 bases fitting TRBD2. The CDR3 extends over 16 amino acids. V shed 5 bases and J 4 bases; nucleotides not matched to a gene: 9. Germline assignment: CDR1 SGHAT and CDR2 FQNNGV. For the CDR3, the DNA is TGTGCCAGCAGCCCCGTAGCGGGAGCCAATTACAATGAGCAGTTCTTC. Translating gives CASSPVAGANYNEQFF.

This chain links TRBV18 with TRBJ2-7, with a weak D call TRBD1 (6 bases). CDR3 size: 13 residues. Trimming removed 5 bases at V and 7 bases at J, with 15 bases between. Germline CDR1 reads KGHSH; CDR2 reads LQKENI. CDR3 DNA sequence: TGTGCCAGCTCATCATCTACAGGGAAAGAGCAGTACTTC. This translates into CASSSSTGKEQYF.

The chain employs TRBV11-2 and TRBJ2-5; 11 nucleotides line up with TRBD1. Trimming took 4 bases from V and 5 from J; bases not matched to a gene: 6. From germline, CDR1 is SGHAT and CDR2 FQNNGV. The CDR3 runs to 15 residues. Here the CDR3 DNA reads TGTGCCAGCAGCTGGGGACAGGGGGTTGTCGAGACCCAGTACTTC. It encodes CASSWGQGVVETQYF.